This record covers a single T cell receptor (beta chain). Sequencing was at deep level. About 28,000 T cell genomes, or approximately 290 ng DNA, went into replicate PCRs of unsorted PBMC. Original methodology: ImmunoSEQ junction-only sequences lacked quality scores, so their filtering differed. Measured with immunoSEQ multiplex PCR; TCRdb has only the in-frame clones, and not every one. The D gene and trimming were derived from the DNA, and the V and J assignments and clone size from that table. In the table there are fewer than 600,000 clones, around 79% of which are singletons. The data belong to a study of shared clonotypes between healthy human individuals. The sample comprised PBMCs. The clonotype was recovered from a woman aged 40 to 50 in good health. Some clones in this sample may be carry-over from other donors' samples.

The CDR3 nucleotides read TGTGCCAGCAGTTTCGGGCGTGGCGAGCAGTACTTC. It translates to CASSFGRGEQYF. The chain employs TRBV28 and TRBJ2-7; D is ambiguous. CDR1 and CDR2 from the germline V gene are MDHEN and SYDVKM. CDR3 length equals 12 residues. Trimming shortened V by 3 bases and J by 6 bases, and 9 bases separated the two germline ends.